One and the same sample provided the 17 T cell receptor beta chains below, sequenced in a study of T cell responses to AZD1222 COVID-19 vaccine. Clones were sequenced by immunoSEQ multiplex PCR, and TCRdb holds only the in-frame ones, with some missing. The sample contains around 100,000 clones, just under 95% of which appear only once. Sequencing used peripheral blood, obtained on day 0 of AZD1222 vaccination. These receptors were obtained from an adult in good health.

The CDR3: CASSLQGYSPLHF. CDR3 in DNA: TGTGCCAGCAGCTTACAGGGCTATTCACCCCTCCACTTT. This chain links TRBV7-2 with TRBJ1-6; D is perhaps TRBD1 (5 bases). Germline loops: CDR1 SGHTA, CDR2 FQGNSA. The CDR3 runs 13 residues. V lost 2 bases and J lost 8, with 7 bases in between.

This clone has a single count. The genes are TRBV10-3 and TRBJ1-5; D is undetermined. Germline CDR1 ENHRY, CDR2 SYGVKD. V dropped 0 bases and J dropped 0 bases, with 21 bases sitting between them. The CDR3 is 20 amino acids. The chain's CDR3 is CAISESWELGKRYSNQPQHF. The CDR3 nucleotides are TGTGCCATCAGTGAGTCATGGGAGCTTGGGAAACGATATAGCAATCAGCCCCAGCATTTT.

CDR3 residues: CASSWTVNPPSPLHF. In DNA form, the CDR3 reads TGTGCCAGCAGTTGGACAGTCAACCCCCCCTCACCCCTCCACTTT. The chain recombines TRBV28 with TRBJ1-6, with a tentative D call TRBD1 (6 bases). The V end lost 4 bases, the J end lost 10 bases, and 17 bases lay between the germline ends. CDR3 size: 15 residues. The germline CDR1 and CDR2 sequences are MDHEN and SYDVKM. The full variable domain, in which reference TRBV28 and TRBJ1-6 provide the parts outside the CDR3, is DVKVTQSSRYLVKRTGEKVFLECVQDMDHENMFWYRQDPGLGLRLIYFSYDVKMKEKGDIPEGYSVSREKKERFSLILESASTNQTSMYLCASSWTVNPPSPLHFGNGTRLTVT.

The chain employs TRBV7-9 and TRBJ2-3; TRBD1 matches at 7 bases. Unmatched junction bases numbered 5, after V lost 1 base and J lost 4 bases. Germline loops: CDR1 SEHNR, CDR2 FQNEAQ (reference sequence). The CDR3 consists of 15 residues. The CDR3 region is CASSLEGARADTQYF. The DNA of the CDR3 is TGTGCCAGCAGCTTAGAGGGGGCGAGGGCAGATACGCAGTATTTT.

The V call is TRBV4-1, the J call TRBJ2-2; D is undetermined. The germline V gene has CDR1 MGHRA and CDR2 YSYEKL. This CDR3 is 18 amino acids long. Trimming stripped 3 bases from V and 1 base from J, with 18 bases between. The CDR3: CASSHTSLRLKNTGELFF. The CDR3 nucleotides are TGCGCCAGCAGCCACACCTCGCTCCGACTCAAGAACACCGGGGAGCTGTTTTTT.

The V call is TRBV30, the J call TRBJ1-1, with TRBD1 identical over 10 bases. The junction had 5 bases not matched to a gene; V was cut back by 3 bases and J by 7 bases. The CDR3 sequence is 13 residues long. CDR1 and CDR2 (germline): GTSNPN, SVGIG (reference sequence). CDR3 residues: CAWSAGTGDEAFF. The CDR3 nucleotides read TGTGCCTGGAGCGCCGGGACAGGGGATGAAGCTTTCTTT.

This clone is a singleton in its sample. This chain connects TRBV27 to TRBJ1-1; no clear D. Germline V lookup: CDR1 MNHEY, CDR2 SMNVEV (reference sequence). CDR3 length: 13 residues. Deletions cut 2 bases from V and 1 base from J, with 5 bases between. The CDR3 is CASSLGKNTEAFF. CDR3 sequence (DNA): TGTGCCAGCAGTTTAGGCAAGAACACTGAAGCTTTCTTT.

The CDR3 nucleotides read TGTGCCAGCAGTGAAGGGGGTTTCAGGGGCTACGAGCAGTACTTC. It is translated as CASSEGGFRGYEQYF. The V and J genes are TRBV6-1 and TRBJ2-7; tentative D call: TRBD1 (6 bases). V was pared by 1 base and J by 3 bases, with 13 bases between. Per the germline V gene, CDR1 is MNHNS and CDR2 is SASEGT. This CDR3 has 15 residues.

This clone has only one observation. The chain couples TRBV27 to TRBJ2-3; 7 bases fit TRBD1. Germline assignment: CDR1 MNHEY and CDR2 SMNVEV (reference sequence). The CDR3 has 16 residues. The junction had 7 bases not matched to a gene; V was cut back by 4 bases and J by 0 bases. Written as DNA, the CDR3 is TGTGCCAGCAGTTACAGGGGACCTCCTAGCACAGATACGCAGTATTTT. This sequence encodes CASSYRGPPSTDTQYF.

This clone has only one observation. The chain is built from TRBV30 and TRBJ1-4; maybe TRBD1 (5 bases). The ends were cut back, 4 bases at V and 7 bases at J, with 16 bases in the middle. Germline values: CDR1 GTSNPN, CDR2 SVGIG (reference sequence). CDR3 size: 14 residues. The CDR3 is CAWMKTVPSEKLFF. CDR3 nucleotide sequence: TGTGCCTGGATGAAGACAGTTCCATCTGAAAAACTGTTTTTT. Complete variable domain (other parts from reference TRBV30 and TRBJ1-4): SQTIHQWPATLVQPVGSPLSLECTVEGTSNPNLYWYRQAAGRGLQLLFYSVGIGQISSEVPQNLSASRPQDRQFILSSKKLLLSDSGFYLCAWMKTVPSEKLFFGSGTQLSVL.

The CDR3 region is CASKVNSLSYEQYF. CDR3 sequence (DNA): TGTGCCAGCAAGGTAAACAGCCTCTCCTACGAGCAGTACTTC. The chain uses TRBV2 and TRBJ2-7, with D hard to call. Germline V gene lookup returns CDR1 SNHLY and CDR2 FYNNEI. The length of the CDR3 is 14 residues. Trimming cost V 7 bases and J 0 bases, with 13 bases left between them.

Here the CDR3 DNA reads TGTGCCAGCAGCCTTAGCGGGAGTAAAGAGACCCAGTACTTC. Amino acid sequence: CASSLSGSKETQYF. J is TRBJ2-5 and V is TRBV3-1 (or the pseudogene TRBV3-2); 9 positions match TRBD2. CDR3 size: 14 residues. CDR1 LGHDT and CDR2 YNNKEL come from the germline V gene (reference sequence). The V and J ends lost 4 bases and 3 bases, in that order; junction bases with no gene match: 3.

The CDR3 nucleotides read TGTGCCAGCAGCCGCCTCGGGGACTTGGGGACCCAGTACTTC. Translating it yields CASSRLGDLGTQYF. The V gene is TRBV7-2, the J gene TRBJ2-5, with TRBD2 as a possible D gene (6 bases). Trimming stripped 5 bases from V and 7 bases from J, with 17 bases between. Looked up from germline, CDR1 is SGHTA and CDR2 is FQGNSA. CDR3 size: 14 residues.

The chain is built from TRBV5-1 and TRBJ1-1; D unclear. Germline CDR1 reads SGHRS; CDR2 reads YFSETQ. This CDR3 contains 15 residues. Trimming took 0 bases from V and 2 from J, leaving 11 bases between them. CDR3 sequence (DNA): TGCGCCAGCAGCTTGGGGCCACTCCCTAACACTGAAGCTTTCTTT. As protein: CASSLGPLPNTEAFF.

V and J are TRBV6-5 and TRBJ1-5; TRBD1 matches 8 bases. The trim removed 6 bases at V and 5 bases at J, leaving 9 bases unmatched. Germline CDR1 is MNHEY and CDR2 is SVGAGI. The CDR3 totals 15 residues. CDR3 DNA: TGTGCCAGCAGGGCCGGGACAGGCCTTGATCAGCCCCAGCATTTT. Its protein is CASRAGTGLDQPQHF.

The gene calls are TRBV6-2 or TRBV6-3 and TRBJ1-1; weak D call: TRBD1 (6 bases). V lost 4 bases and J lost 7, with 19 bases in between. The CDR3 runs to 15 residues. The germline gives CDR1 MNHEY, CDR2 SVGEGT. This CDR3 is CASSLTTGGFGEAFF. In nucleotides, the CDR3 is TGTGCCAGCAGTTTAACTACGGGGGGCTTCGGTGAAGCTTTCTTT.

The chain recombines TRBV5-1 with TRBJ2-4; D perhaps matches TRBD1 (5 bases). The V end was cut by 4 bases, the J end by 1 base, with 9 bases between. CDR1 and CDR2 (germline): SGHRS, YFSETQ. This CDR3 region has 14 residues. The CDR3 protein is CASSPTVAKNIQYF. DNA of the CDR3: TGCGCCAGCAGCCCGACAGTGGCCAAAAACATTCAGTACTTC. Supplemented by reference TRBV5-1 and TRBJ2-4, the full variable domain reads KAGVTQTPRYLIKTRGQQVTLSCSPISGHRSVSWYQQTPGQGLQFLFEYFSETQRNKGNFPGRFSGRQFSNSRSEMNVSTLELGDSALYLCASSPTVAKNIQYFGAGTRLSVL.